These 17 T cell receptor beta chains came from one sample sequenced in a study of T cells in Graves' hyperthyroidism and ophthalmopathy. TCR beta CDR3 regions were amplified from RNA transcripts. The study used the HTBI primer set for a first-round RT-PCR of the TCR CDR3. TCRdb processed the multiplex PCR reads anew with MiXCR; each CDR3 protein has one entry. The table lists under 250,000 distinct CDR3 sequences, 17% of them singletons. Sequenced: blood. The receptor source for this set is a middle-aged man with Graves' hyperthyroidism.

This clonotype was detected a few times. V usage is TRBV25-1 and J usage is TRBJ2-1; 8 bases match TRBD2. The CDR3 runs 16 residues. V trimming: 1 base; J trimming: 4 bases; junction bases outside the gene matches: 6. CDR1 and CDR2 from the germline V gene are MGHDK and SYGVNS. CDR3: CASSEFLTSAYNEQFF. CDR3 bases: TGTGCCAGCAGTGAATTCTTGACTAGCGCGTACAATGAGCAGTTCTTC.

This clonotype turned up a few times. The chain combines TRBV7-9 with TRBJ1-2; D is unclear. The ends were cut back, 5 bases at V and 1 base at J, with 23 bases in the middle. Germline CDR1 reads SEHNR; CDR2 reads FQNEAQ (reference sequence). The CDR3 loop spans 18 amino acids. The CDR3 nucleotides are TGTGCCAGCAGCCCATGGGCCCAACCTCCCACCCGTAACTATGGCTACACCTTC. Protein sequence: CASSPWAQPPTRNYGYTF. Variable domain in full (rest from reference TRBV7-9 and TRBJ1-2): DTGVSQNPRHKITKRGQNVTFRCDPISEHNRLYWYRQTLGQGPEFLTYFQNEAQLEKSRLLSDRFSAERPKGSFSTLEIQRTEQGDSAMYLCASSPWAQPPTRNYGYTFGSGTRLTVV.

This clonotype was recorded at least ten times. V and J are TRBV7-2 and TRBJ2-5, with D perhaps TRBD2 (6 bases). V lost 1 base and J 5 bases, leaving 14 bases between the germline ends. Germline CDR1 and CDR2: SGHTA and FQGNSA. The CDR3 contains 15 residues. The CDR3 loop is CASSLVAGPTETQYF. In DNA, the CDR3 is TGTGCCAGCAGCTTAGTGGCGGGACCAACGGAGACCCAGTACTTC.

The genes are TRBV13 and TRBJ2-7; D is tentatively TRBD1 or TRBD2 (5 bases each). Per the germline V gene, CDR1 is PRHDT and CDR2 is FYEKMQ (reference sequence). CDR3 size: 15 residues. V was pared by 2 bases and J by 3 bases, with 14 bases between. The chain's CDR3 is CASSLSPSGGYEQYF. The CDR3 coding sequence is TGTGCCAGCAGCTTAAGTCCTAGTGGGGGCTACGAGCAGTACTTC.

This clonotype has a count of ten or more. This chain joins TRBV5-5 and TRBJ1-1; D not resolved. Germline CDR1 reads SGHKS; CDR2 reads YYEKEE (reference sequence). V was trimmed by 0 bases and J by 6 bases, leaving 12 bases between them. The CDR3 extends over 14 amino acids. CDR3 amino acids: CASSLEWGRAEAFF. DNA for the CDR3: TGTGCCAGCAGCTTGGAGTGGGGTCGGGCTGAAGCTTTCTTT.

This clonotype was recorded a few times. This chain joins TRBV7-9 and TRBJ2-7, with D possibly being TRBD1 (5 bases). The CDR3 covers 13 residues. V lost 0 bases, J lost 6 bases, and 9 bases lay in between. Germline V lookup: CDR1 SEHNR, CDR2 FQNEAQ (reference sequence). DNA for the CDR3: TGTGCCAGCAGCTTAGCGGGTAGGGGCGAGCAGTACTTC. Its protein is CASSLAGRGEQYF. The whole variable domain, remainder taken from reference TRBV7-9 and TRBJ2-7, is DTGVSQNPRHKITKRGQNVTFRCDPISEHNRLYWYRQTLGQGPEFLTYFQNEAQLEKSRLLSDRFSAERPKGSFSTLEIQRTEQGDSAMYLCASSLAGRGEQYFGPGTRLTVT.

This clonotype was observed many times. The chain has TRBV30 and TRBJ2-1; 9 bases are shared with TRBD2. From germline, CDR1 is GTSNPN and CDR2 SVGIG (reference sequence). J gave up 6 bases and V 0 bases, and 6 bases lay outside the gene matches. This CDR3 has 15 amino acids. The CDR3 sequence is CAWSVLGGGANEQFF. The DNA for the CDR3 is TGTGCCTGGAGTGTACTAGGCGGGGGGGCCAATGAGCAGTTCTTC.

This clonotype was recorded at least ten times. The V and J genes are TRBV11-2 and TRBJ2-3, with 15 bases aligning to TRBD2. Germline CDR1 is SGHAT and CDR2 is FQNNGV. The CDR3 contains 23 residues. V dropped 6 bases and J dropped 2; count of bases not matched to a gene: 24. In DNA, the CDR3 is TGTGCCAGCAGTCCCGATTTGTTTCAGGCGGGACTAGCGGGAGGCCTTTTCACAGATACGCAGTATTTT. As protein: CASSPDLFQAGLAGGLFTDTQYF.

This clonotype was observed a handful of times. The rearrangement joins TRBV20-1 to TRBJ2-5; D ambiguous. V was clipped by 2 bases and J by 5 bases, with 18 bases between them. Germline-derived CDR1 and CDR2 are DFQATT and SNEGSKA (reference sequence). This CDR3 has 15 residues. CDR3 sequence reads: CSARPPLGSGETQYF. As DNA, the CDR3 is TGCAGTGCTAGACCTCCCCTGGGGTCAGGCGAGACCCAGTACTTC.

J is TRBJ1-1 and V is TRBV20-1; maybe TRBD1 (5 bases). The germline gives CDR1 DFQATT, CDR2 SNEGSKA (reference sequence). V lost 2 bases, J lost 1 base, and 14 bases lay in between. The CDR3 totals 15 residues. CDR3 sequence (DNA): TGCAGTGCTAGACGCCCAGGGTCCAGGAACACTGAAGCTTTCTTT. Translation gives CSARRPGSRNTEAFF.

This clonotype was found many times. The chain joins TRBV28 to TRBJ1-1, with TRBD1 identical over 9 bases. CDR1 is MDHEN and CDR2 is SYDVKM in the germline V gene. The CDR3 is made up of 15 amino acids. The ends lost 3 bases at V and 3 bases at J; junction bases unmatched: 5. CDR3 protein: CASSFGQGRYTEAFF. The CDR3 bases are TGTGCCAGCAGTTTCGGACAGGGGCGGTACACTGAAGCTTTCTTT.

The chain couples TRBV18 to TRBJ2-7; 9 bases fit TRBD1. Germline V gives CDR1 KGHSH, CDR2 LQKENI. CDR3 length: 15 amino acids. The trim removed 2 bases at V and 8 bases at J, leaving 10 bases unmatched. Here the CDR3 DNA reads TGTGCCAGCTCACCAACCTCCGGGACAGGGTTCCAGCAGTACTTC. This gives the protein CASSPTSGTGFQQYF.

This clonotype was counted many times. The rearrangement joins TRBV28 to TRBJ2-7; 7 positions agree with TRBD2. The J segment lost 2 bases and the V segment lost 5 bases, leaving 6 bases of the junction unmatched. The CDR3 is 14 amino acids. The germline V gene encodes CDR1 MDHEN and CDR2 SYDVKM. CDR3 region: CASSDGGRAYEQYF. CDR3 sequence (DNA): TGTGCCAGCAGTGACGGTGGGAGGGCCTACGAGCAGTACTTC. Looking up the rest from reference TRBV28 and TRBJ2-7 gives the full variable domain: DVKVTQSSRYLVKRTGEKVFLECVQDMDHENMFWYRQDPGLGLRLIYFSYDVKMKEKGDIPEGYSVSREKKERFSLILESASTNQTSMYLCASSDGGRAYEQYFGPGTRLTVT.

This clonotype has only a few counts. This CDR3 is CASSPLARGDYGYTF. The DNA of the CDR3 is TGCGCCAGCAGCCCCCTCGCGAGGGGAGACTATGGCTACACCTTC. The rearrangement links TRBV4-1 to TRBJ1-2, with D tentatively TRBD1 (5 bases). CDR3 length equals 15 residues. Germline V lookup: CDR1 MGHRA, CDR2 YSYEKL. V lost 4 bases to trimming and J lost 3 bases, with 15 bases between them.

This clonotype was picked up many times. CDR3 sequence reads: CAWRLGGSDTGELFF. CDR3 nucleotide sequence: TGTGCCTGGCGTCTAGGGGGGAGCGATACCGGGGAGCTGTTTTTT. This chain links TRBV30 with TRBJ2-2, with D perhaps given as TRBD1 or TRBD2 (6 bases each). There are 15 residues in the CDR3. Germline CDR1 reads GTSNPN; CDR2 reads SVGIG (reference sequence). The V and J ends lost 5 bases and 5 bases respectively, with 18 bases between them.

This clonotype was found many times. The rearrangement links TRBV10-3 to TRBJ2-7, with TRBD1 matching over 11 bases. With V trimmed by 10 bases and J by 3 bases, 8 bases remained unmatched. The CDR3 contains 14 residues. Per the germline V gene, CDR1 is ENHRY and CDR2 is SYGVKD. The CDR3 DNA follows: TGTGCCAGCCAGCTCGGGACAGGGGGCTACGAGCAGTACTTC. Protein: CASQLGTGGYEQYF.

This clonotype has a count of ten or more. The chain employs TRBV7-9 and TRBJ1-1, with no clear D. CDR1 is SEHNR and CDR2 is FQNEAQ in the germline V gene (reference sequence). The V gene lost 3 bases and the J gene lost 4 bases, with 3 bases spanning the gap. The CDR3 is made up of 11 amino acids. CDR3 amino acids: CASSFTTEAFF. The CDR3 DNA is TGTGCCAGCAGCTTTACCACTGAAGCTTTCTTT.